This TCR beta chain comes out of a study of CD8 T cells in Susac syndrome. Study-level findings and limits: Acknowledgment was made by the study that its TCR sequencing and HLA analysis involved a relatively small number of individuals.

Random-hexamer reverse transcription was applied to about 0.45 to 1 ug RNA. In TCRdb, the immunoSEQ multiplex PCR reads were re-called with MiXCR into one record per CDR3 protein. The repertoire holds about 80,000 distinct CDR3 sequences, with about 93% as singletons. Trimming took off 5 bases at V and 0 bases at J, with 10 bases between the two ends. Germline V gives CDR1 MDHEN, CDR2 SYDVKM. This CDR3 contains 14 residues. A word on this clonotype: The antigen is unknown.

V gene TRBV28 combines with J gene TRBJ1-1; D possibly corresponds to TRBD1 (6 bases). The TCR sequence derives from a human donor in good health. Sequencing input: CD8+ T cells from PBMCs. The CDR3 DNA sequence: TGTGCCAGCAGTATGGGGACACTGAACACTGAAGCTTTCTTT. It encodes CASSMGTLNTEAFF.